The present entry profiles one T cell receptor (beta chain) with its context. Its target is unknown. A junction end diverges from the germline sequence, so it may reflect a read error. The data were taken from a study of post-analysis software for immune sequencing data. The library was made from cDNA and included unique molecular identifiers. TCRdb independently ran MiXCR on the PCR reads; one entry per CDR3 protein. The sample shows some 890,000 distinct CDR3 sequences, about 50% of them seen only once. Notes on the study in general: Several TRBV segments (TRBV5-6, TRBV5-1 and TRBV20-1 among them) occurred more frequently in patients than in controls.

Germline V gene sequence: CDR1 DFQATT, CDR2 SNEGSKA (reference sequence). The CDR3 is 12 amino acids. What was sequenced was blood. The chain joins TRBV20-1 to TRBJ1-4; no clear D gene. The clonotype was recovered from a girl aged 10-17 years with multiple sclerosis. The CDR3 sequence is CSVQLANEKLIF. The CDR3 coding sequence is TGCAGTGTCCAGCTAGCTAATGAAAAACTGATTTTT.